Listed below are T cell receptor beta chains from one sample, sequenced in a study of T-cell reconstitution after alpha-beta-depleted transplantation in children. A single record per CDR3 protein comes from TCRdb applying MiXCR to the PCR reads. The data show around 300,000 distinct CDR3 sequences, with around 10% seen just once and around 7.6% held by the top ten. The sequencing used PBMCs, collected before TCRalphabeta/CD19-depleted stem cell transplant. Source of these receptors: a boy under three years old with acute myeloid leukemia, due to receive a stem cell transplant. CDR3s include the opening cysteine and the closing phenylalanine or tryptophan. The D gene is left open where the match is weak. A clone size is listed for some rows: how often the clone was seen (once, few, many), or a class if it is expanded.

J gene: TRBJ2-3
V gene: TRBV23-1
D gene: TRBD2
clone size: -
CDR3 protein: CADLAGKSTDTQYF
CDR3 DNA: TGCGCCGACCTAGCGGGTAAAAGCACAGATACGCAGTATTTT

J gene: TRBJ2-3
V gene: TRBV6-5
D gene: TRBD1
clone size: -
CDR3 protein: CASSYRRTGGWLEADTQYF
CDR3 DNA: TGTGCCAGCAGTTACCGTAGAACAGGGGGTTGGCTGGAGGCAGATACGCAGTATTTT

J gene: TRBJ1-4
V gene: TRBV5-1
D gene: TRBD1
clone size: many
CDR3 protein: CASSFRQGGNEKLFF
CDR3 DNA: TGCGCCAGCAGCTTCCGACAGGGCGGGAATGAAAAACTGTTTTTT

J gene: TRBJ2-1
V gene: TRBV12-3/TRBV12-4
D gene: -
clone size: many
CDR3 protein: CASSYPGVSSYNEQFF
CDR3 DNA: TGTGCCAGCAGCTACCCGGGGGTAAGCTCCTACAATGAGCAGTTCTTC

J gene: TRBJ2-1
V gene: TRBV28
D gene: -
clone size: few
CDR3 protein: CASDATPYNEQFF
CDR3 DNA: TGTGCCAGCGATGCTACCCCCTACAATGAGCAGTTCTTC

J gene: TRBJ2-5
V gene: TRBV28
D gene: -
clone size: many
CDR3 protein: CASSLSSGYQETQYF
CDR3 DNA: TGTGCCAGCAGTTTATCGTCGGGGTACCAAGAGACCCAGTACTTC

J gene: TRBJ2-5
V gene: TRBV28
D gene: -
clone size: many
CDR3 protein: CASSLLATQETQYF
CDR3 DNA: TGTGCCAGCAGTTTACTAGCGACCCAAGAGACCCAGTACTTC

J gene: TRBJ1-1
V gene: TRBV20-1
D gene: -
clone size: many
CDR3 protein: CSAGPPGVTEAFF
CDR3 DNA: TGCAGTGCTGGCCCCCCGGGGGTCACTGAAGCTTTCTTT

J gene: TRBJ2-5
V gene: TRBV29-1
D gene: TRBD2
clone size: few
CDR3 protein: CSVEALAGVGRSETQYF
CDR3 DNA: TGCAGCGTTGAAGCCCTAGCGGGAGTTGGAAGGTCAGAGACCCAGTACTTC

J gene: TRBJ1-5
V gene: TRBV5-5
D gene: TRBD1
clone size: many
CDR3 protein: CASSASGTGNQPQHF
CDR3 DNA: TGTGCCAGCAGCGCATCCGGGACAGGGAATCAGCCCCAGCATTTT

J gene: TRBJ2-1
V gene: TRBV5-1
D gene: TRBD2
clone size: -
CDR3 protein: CASSFTGTSGLYNEQFF
CDR3 DNA: TGCGCCAGCAGCTTTACCGGGACTAGCGGGCTCTACAATGAGCAGTTCTTC

J gene: TRBJ2-1
V gene: TRBV20-1
D gene: TRBD2
clone size: many
CDR3 protein: CSASRGLAPNEQFF
CDR3 DNA: TGCAGTGCTAGCCGGGGACTAGCCCCCAATGAGCAGTTCTTC

J gene: TRBJ2-3
V gene: TRBV10-3
D gene: -
clone size: many
CDR3 protein: CAISEILPGTQGTDTQYF
CDR3 DNA: TGTGCCATCAGTGAGATCCTACCCGGGACCCAGGGGACAGATACGCAGTATTTT

J gene: TRBJ2-7
V gene: TRBV7-9
D gene: -
clone size: -
CDR3 protein: CASSLGQGIPYEQYF
CDR3 DNA: TGTGCCAGCAGCTTAGGTCAGGGTATTCCCTACGAGCAGTACTTC

J gene: TRBJ2-5
V gene: TRBV14
D gene: -
clone size: many
CDR3 protein: CASSRPHPKQETQYF
CDR3 DNA: TGTGCCAGCAGCCGACCGCATCCCAAACAAGAGACCCAGTACTTC

J gene: TRBJ1-5
V gene: TRBV6-5
D gene: -
clone size: many
CDR3 protein: CASSSGLFPGNQPQHF
CDR3 DNA: TGTGCCAGCAGTTCGGGACTTTTCCCCGGGAATCAGCCCCAGCATTTT

J gene: TRBJ1-5
V gene: TRBV19
D gene: -
clone size: many
CDR3 protein: CASSIGANQPQHF
CDR3 DNA: TGTGCCAGTAGTATTGGGGCCAATCAGCCCCAGCATTTT

J gene: TRBJ2-1
V gene: TRBV9
D gene: TRBD2
clone size: many
CDR3 protein: CASSVGGAGANNEQFF
CDR3 DNA: TGTGCCAGCAGCGTAGGAGGAGCGGGGGCCAATAATGAGCAGTTCTTC

J gene: TRBJ2-7
V gene: TRBV11-3
D gene: -
clone size: many
CDR3 protein: CASSLDAAGKGYEQYF
CDR3 DNA: TGTGCCAGCAGCTTAGATGCGGCGGGGAAAGGCTACGAGCAGTACTTC

J gene: TRBJ2-6
V gene: TRBV9
D gene: -
clone size: many
CDR3 protein: CASSVRGAGANVLTF
CDR3 DNA: TGTGCCAGCAGCGTACGCGGGGCTGGGGCCAACGTCCTGACTTTC

J gene: TRBJ2-7
V gene: TRBV25-1
D gene: -
clone size: many
CDR3 protein: CASSAWDGLSYEQYF
CDR3 DNA: TGTGCCAGCAGTGCATGGGACGGACTGTCCTACGAGCAGTACTTC

J gene: TRBJ2-1
V gene: TRBV21-1
D gene: -
clone size: -
CDR3 protein: CASAPGTLEQFF
CDR3 DNA: TGTGCCAGCGCACCCGGGACACTGGAGCAGTTCTTC

J gene: TRBJ2-7
V gene: TRBV18
D gene: TRBD1
clone size: few
CDR3 protein: CASSQPGQDYEQYF
CDR3 DNA: TGTGCCAGCTCACAACCGGGACAGGACTACGAGCAGTACTTC

J gene: TRBJ1-1
V gene: TRBV7-2
D gene: -
clone size: many
CDR3 protein: CASSLATGRRNTEAFF
CDR3 DNA: TGTGCCAGCAGCTTAGCCACGGGACGTAGGAACACTGAAGCTTTCTTT

J gene: TRBJ2-5
V gene: TRBV12-3/TRBV12-4
D gene: -
clone size: -
CDR3 protein: CASSLSGAGQETQYF
CDR3 DNA: TGTGCCAGCAGTTTATCGGGGGCGGGGCAAGAGACCCAGTACTTC

J gene: TRBJ2-7
V gene: TRBV11-2
D gene: -
clone size: -
CDR3 protein: CASSLWREGPYEQYF
CDR3 DNA: TGTGCCAGCAGCTTATGGAGGGAAGGGCCCTACGAGCAGTACTTC

J gene: TRBJ1-1
V gene: TRBV7-8
D gene: -
clone size: many
CDR3 protein: CASSLGGWGNTEAFF
CDR3 DNA: TGTGCCAGCAGCTTAGGAGGGTGGGGGAACACTGAAGCTTTCTTT

J gene: TRBJ2-5
V gene: TRBV24-1
D gene: -
clone size: many
CDR3 protein: CATSPPQGQGETQYF
CDR3 DNA: TGTGCCACCAGTCCCCCACAGGGCCAGGGGGAGACCCAGTACTTC

J gene: TRBJ2-7
V gene: TRBV5-1
D gene: -
clone size: many
CDR3 protein: CASSLGARQYF
CDR3 DNA: TGCGCCAGCAGCTTGGGGGCTCGGCAGTACTTC

J gene: TRBJ2-7
V gene: TRBV28
D gene: -
clone size: many
CDR3 protein: CASSFPPGGDYEQYF
CDR3 DNA: TGTGCCAGCAGTTTCCCCCCAGGGGGGGACTACGAGCAGTACTTC

J gene: TRBJ1-1
V gene: TRBV5-1
D gene: -
clone size: many
CDR3 protein: CASSFGVGFVGNTEAFF
CDR3 DNA: TGCGCCAGCAGCTTCGGGGTCGGGTTCGTAGGAAACACTGAAGCTTTCTTT

J gene: TRBJ2-7
V gene: TRBV5-4
D gene: TRBD1
clone size: -
CDR3 protein: CASSLVNRGQEQYF
CDR3 DNA: TGTGCCAGCAGCTTGGTCAACAGGGGGCAGGAGCAGTACTTC

J gene: TRBJ1-5
V gene: TRBV20-1
D gene: -
clone size: many
CDR3 protein: CSARDSRINNQPQHF
CDR3 DNA: TGCAGTGCTAGAGACTCCAGGATTAACAATCAGCCCCAGCATTTT

J gene: TRBJ2-1
V gene: TRBV21-1
D gene: -
clone size: many
CDR3 protein: CASSKWPPGYNEQFF
CDR3 DNA: TGTGCCAGCAGCAAATGGCCCCCGGGGTACAATGAGCAGTTCTTC

J gene: TRBJ2-5
V gene: TRBV10-3
D gene: TRBD2
clone size: -
CDR3 protein: CAIREASGYQQETQYF
CDR3 DNA: TGTGCCATCCGGGAAGCTAGCGGATATCAACAAGAGACCCAGTACTTC

J gene: TRBJ2-1
V gene: TRBV25-1
D gene: TRBD2
clone size: -
CDR3 protein: CASSLIFPGLAGGLRETYNEQFF
CDR3 DNA: TGTGCCAGCAGTTTAATATTCCCCGGACTAGCGGGAGGGCTAAGGGAAACCTACAATGAGCAGTTCTTC

J gene: TRBJ2-5
V gene: TRBV7-9
D gene: -
clone size: many
CDR3 protein: CASSLVQGGEETQYF
CDR3 DNA: TGTGCCAGCAGCTTAGTCCAAGGGGGTGAAGAGACCCAGTACTTC

J gene: TRBJ1-2
V gene: TRBV29-1
D gene: TRBD1
clone size: -
CDR3 protein: CSVEVTGTGGGYTF
CDR3 DNA: TGCAGCGTTGAAGTAACCGGGACAGGAGGTGGCTACACCTTC

J gene: TRBJ1-1
V gene: TRBV7-8
D gene: -
clone size: many
CDR3 protein: CASSLADGMNTEAFF
CDR3 DNA: TGTGCCAGCAGCTTAGCCGACGGCATGAACACTGAAGCTTTCTTT

J gene: TRBJ1-2
V gene: TRBV29-1
D gene: -
clone size: -
CDR3 protein: CSVEAGGVSYGYTF
CDR3 DNA: TGCAGCGTTGAAGCCGGGGGGGTGAGCTATGGCTACACCTTC

J gene: TRBJ2-3
V gene: TRBV7-9
D gene: -
clone size: many
CDR3 protein: CASTSRGEADTQYF
CDR3 DNA: TGTGCCAGCACCTCCCGGGGTGAGGCAGATACGCAGTATTTT

J gene: TRBJ1-5
V gene: TRBV12-3/TRBV12-4
D gene: -
clone size: many
CDR3 protein: CASSYGQSPNQPQHF
CDR3 DNA: TGTGCCAGCAGTTACGGACAATCCCCTAATCAGCCCCAGCATTTT

J gene: TRBJ2-1
V gene: TRBV27
D gene: TRBD2
clone size: many
CDR3 protein: CASSLGRETHEQFF
CDR3 DNA: TGTGCCAGCAGTTTGGGGCGGGAGACACATGAGCAGTTCTTC

J gene: TRBJ2-5
V gene: TRBV11-3
D gene: TRBD2
clone size: -
CDR3 protein: CASGGGSPSQETQYF
CDR3 DNA: TGTGCCAGCGGCGGGGGAAGCCCTTCACAAGAGACCCAGTACTTC

J gene: TRBJ2-5
V gene: TRBV6-5
D gene: -
clone size: many
CDR3 protein: CASSYSRNQETQYF
CDR3 DNA: TGTGCCAGCAGTTACTCCCGCAACCAAGAGACCCAGTACTTC

J gene: TRBJ2-7
V gene: TRBV5-5
D gene: -
clone size: -
CDR3 protein: CASSLWGFSGYEQYF
CDR3 DNA: TGTGCCAGCAGCTTGTGGGGCTTTAGCGGCTACGAGCAGTACTTC

J gene: TRBJ1-5
V gene: TRBV18
D gene: -
clone size: many
CDR3 protein: CASSPGPSGAREPQHF
CDR3 DNA: TGTGCCAGCTCTCCTGGACCGTCAGGCGCGCGGGAGCCCCAGCATTTT

J gene: TRBJ2-1
V gene: TRBV5-6
D gene: TRBD2
clone size: many
CDR3 protein: CASSRAGEYGNEQFF
CDR3 DNA: TGTGCCAGCAGTCGGGCGGGAGAGTACGGCAATGAGCAGTTCTTC

J gene: TRBJ2-2
V gene: TRBV7-9
D gene: -
clone size: many
CDR3 protein: CASSVPSFGPGELFF
CDR3 DNA: TGTGCCAGCAGCGTACCTTCTTTTGGACCCGGGGAGCTGTTTTTT

J gene: TRBJ2-3
V gene: TRBV7-9
D gene: TRBD2
clone size: -
CDR3 protein: CASSSRASGNTDTQYF
CDR3 DNA: TGTGCCAGCAGCTCCCGGGCTAGCGGGAACACAGATACGCAGTATTTT

J gene: TRBJ2-3
V gene: TRBV11-1
D gene: -
clone size: many
CDR3 protein: CASSATRQAALITDTQYF
CDR3 DNA: TGTGCCAGCAGCGCCACCCGACAGGCTGCACTCATCACAGATACGCAGTATTTT

J gene: TRBJ1-5
V gene: TRBV28
D gene: -
clone size: -
CDR3 protein: CASSLPGYSNQPQHF
CDR3 DNA: TGTGCCAGCAGTTTGCCGGGATATAGCAATCAGCCCCAGCATTTT

J gene: TRBJ2-1
V gene: TRBV4-1
D gene: -
clone size: -
CDR3 protein: CASSLLTVRGVYNEQFF
CDR3 DNA: TGCGCCAGCAGCCTCCTTACAGTGCGCGGGGTATACAATGAGCAGTTCTTC

J gene: TRBJ1-2
V gene: TRBV12-3/TRBV12-4
D gene: TRBD1
clone size: many
CDR3 protein: CASSLGQGGYTF
CDR3 DNA: TGTGCCAGCAGTCTGGGACAGGGGGGCTACACCTTC

J gene: TRBJ2-1
V gene: TRBV7-9
D gene: -
clone size: many
CDR3 protein: CASSLSASTMGQFF
CDR3 DNA: TGTGCCAGCAGCTTGAGTGCCTCTACAATGGGGCAGTTCTTC

J gene: TRBJ1-2
V gene: TRBV6-5
D gene: -
clone size: many
CDR3 protein: CASSLKPAGSGYTF
CDR3 DNA: TGTGCCAGCAGTTTGAAGCCAGCGGGGAGTGGCTACACCTTC

J gene: TRBJ2-7
V gene: TRBV20-1
D gene: TRBD1
clone size: many
CDR3 protein: CSAVSGTGRNYEQYF
CDR3 DNA: TGCAGTGCTGTATCCGGGACAGGGCGAAACTACGAGCAGTACTTC

J gene: TRBJ2-3
V gene: TRBV20-1
D gene: TRBD2
clone size: few
CDR3 protein: CSAPGTSGGYTDTQYF
CDR3 DNA: TGCAGTGCCCCCGGGACTAGCGGGGGTTACACAGATACGCAGTATTTT

J gene: TRBJ2-1
V gene: TRBV7-9
D gene: TRBD2
clone size: many
CDR3 protein: CASQGASGSGTYNEQFF
CDR3 DNA: TGTGCCAGCCAGGGGGCTAGCGGGAGTGGGACTTACAATGAGCAGTTCTTC